These 17 T cell receptor beta chains share one sample of origin, sequenced in a study of cytomegalovirus exposure and HLA in healthy donors. Primers: 60 Vbeta forward and 13 Jbeta reverse. This table comes from immunoSEQ multiplex PCR, and its TCRdb copy is limited to in-frame clones, with some not included. Recorded here are just under 80,000 clones; the top ten clones represent 3.5% to 4%. Source material: PBMCs. The receptors here all came from a man between 18 and 35 years old in good health and CMV-seropositive.

Here the CDR3 DNA reads TGTGCCAGCAGATTAAGGACAGTCGGTTACGGGCCCCAGCATTTT. Encoded protein: CASRLRTVGYGPQHF. The rearrangement links TRBV28 to TRBJ1-5, with D possibly matching TRBD1 (6 bases). V was cut by 6 bases and J by 9 bases, with 21 bases left in between. Germline V gene sequence: CDR1 MDHEN, CDR2 SYDVKM. The CDR3 is 15 amino acids.

The chain is built from TRBV28 and TRBJ1-2, with TRBD1 identical over 9 bases. Trimming removed 4 bases from V and 7 bases from J; junction bases left unmatched: 7. CDR1 is MDHEN and CDR2 is SYDVKM in the germline V gene. This CDR3 region has 14 residues. The CDR3, as DNA: TGTGCCAGCAGTTCAACTGACAGGGGGGGTGGCTACACCTTC. This sequence encodes CASSSTDRGGGYTF.

This chain links TRBV14 with TRBJ2-7; D is undetermined. The ends were cut back, 0 bases at V and 8 bases at J, with 8 bases in the middle. The CDR3 runs 12 residues. Germline assignment: CDR1 SGHDN and CDR2 FVKESK. As DNA, the CDR3 is TGTGCCAGCAGCCAAGATTTGGCCAAGCAGTACTTC. It yields the protein CASSQDLAKQYF.

The chain is built from TRBV29-1 and TRBJ2-7, with 8 bases matching TRBD1. J was trimmed by 5 bases and V by 6 bases; bases with no gene match: 12. The CDR3 consists of 14 residues. Germline CDR1 reads SQVTM; CDR2 reads ANQGSEA. The CDR3 coding sequence is TGCAGCGTCCCCGGACAGGGAGCTTTCGACGAGCAGTACTTC. Translation: CSVPGQGAFDEQYF.

The genes are TRBV2 and TRBJ1-1; tentatively, D is TRBD1 (5 bases). V shed 4 bases and J shed 4 bases, with 10 bases lying between them. The CDR3 covers 13 residues. Germline CDR1 and CDR2: SNHLY and FYNNEI. CDR3 DNA sequence: TGTGCCAGCAGTGTAGACAGTGGCACTGAAGCTTTCTTT. Protein: CASSVDSGTEAFF.

The V and J genes are TRBV6-1 and TRBJ1-4; no firm D call. The CDR3 has 14 residues. Germline CDR1 reads MNHNS; CDR2 reads SASEGT. V dropped 3 bases and J dropped 5 bases, with 10 bases sitting between them. The CDR3 loop reads CASSDPGFNEKLFF. CDR3 coding DNA: TGTGCCAGCAGTGATCCGGGATTCAATGAAAAACTGTTTTTT.

This rearrangement joins TRBV10-3 to TRBJ2-3; 9 bases line up with TRBD2. Germline V lookup: CDR1 ENHRY, CDR2 SYGVKD. V trimming: 10 bases; J trimming: 2 bases; junction bases outside the gene matches: 4. This CDR3 has 13 amino acids. CDR3 protein: CATAGGDTDTQYF. The CDR3 nucleotides read TGTGCCACCGCGGGAGGGGACACAGATACGCAGTATTTT.

This chain uses TRBV6-5 with TRBJ1-5, with D tentatively TRBD1 (5 bases). CDR1 and CDR2 (germline): MNHEY, SVGAGI. The CDR3 runs 14 residues. V was trimmed by 8 bases and J by 2 bases, leaving 13 bases between them. This CDR3 is CASRSGGGNQPQHF. The CDR3 bases are TGTGCCAGCCGTAGTGGAGGGGGCAATCAGCCCCAGCATTTT.

This chain links TRBV10-3 with TRBJ1-2; unclear D gene. The germline V and J ends were trimmed by 10 bases and 3 bases, with 21 bases remaining between them. The CDR3 sequence is 15 residues long. CDR1 is ENHRY and CDR2 is SYGVKD in the germline V gene. DNA of the CDR3: TGTGCCACCATGGACCCGGCCCGGGGTGACTATGGCTACACCTTC. It translates to CATMDPARGDYGYTF.

The V gene is TRBV9, the J gene TRBJ1-5; D gene uncertain. V shed 7 bases and J shed 6 bases, with 11 bases lying between them. The CDR3 totals 12 residues. The germline V gene encodes CDR1 SGDLS and CDR2 YYNGEE. As DNA, the CDR3 is TGTGCCAGCGGAACAGCCGGTCAGCCCCAGCATTTT. It translates to CASGTAGQPQHF.

V and J are TRBV7-9 and TRBJ2-3; D uncertain. CDR3 length: 15 amino acids. V lost 11 bases and J 2 bases, leaving 20 bases between the germline ends. Germline lookup yields CDR1 SEHNR and CDR2 FQNEAQ (reference sequence). The DNA of the CDR3 is TGTGCCGGAACTTTACGCGGCTTATCCACAGATACGCAGTATTTT. Amino acid sequence: CAGTLRGLSTDTQYF.

CDR3: CASSFSRLTGNTIYF. CDR3 bases: TGTGCCAGCAGTTTCAGTAGACTAACTGGAAACACCATATATTTT. The gene calls are TRBV7-9 and TRBJ1-3; no clear D gene. Trimming took 6 bases from V and 2 from J, leaving 14 bases between them. CDR1 SEHNR and CDR2 FQNEAQ come from the germline V gene (reference sequence). The CDR3 loop spans 15 amino acids.

The genes are TRBV6-1 and TRBJ1-5; no firm D call. Trimming removed 0 bases from V and 4 bases from J, with 10 bases in between. The length of the CDR3 is 15 residues. Germline V gives CDR1 MNHNS, CDR2 SASEGT. CDR3 in DNA: TGTGCCAGCAGTGAAGCGCTTCCGGGGAATCAGCCCCAGCATTTT. This encodes CASSEALPGNQPQHF.

V is TRBV5-4 and J is TRBJ1-2; perhaps TRBD1 as D (6 bases). The CDR3 has 15 residues. V shed 4 bases and J shed 7 bases, with 20 bases lying between them. CDR1 SGHNT and CDR2 YYREEE come from the germline V gene (reference sequence). CDR3 nucleotide sequence: TGTGCCAGCAGCCTCCATGCGGGGGGGCTGGGTGGCTACACCTTC. As protein: CASSLHAGGLGGYTF.

This sequence joins TRBV7-9 and TRBJ1-5, with TRBD1 matching over 9 bases. The CDR3 loop spans 17 amino acids. Germline V gene lookup returns CDR1 SEHNR and CDR2 FQNEAQ (reference sequence). With V trimmed by 4 bases and J by 7 bases, 14 bases remained unmatched. Written as DNA, the CDR3 is TGTGCCAGCAGCTCCCCCAGACAGGGGGAGGGTTGGCAGCCCCAGCATTTT. It yields the protein CASSSPRQGEGWQPQHF.

This chain uses TRBV6-1 with TRBJ1-2, with TRBD1 matching over 8 bases. The V gene's germline CDR1 is MNHNS and CDR2 SASEGT. J gave up 4 bases and V 4 bases, and 2 bases lay outside the gene matches. The CDR3 has 13 amino acids. Written as DNA, the CDR3 is TGTGCCAGCAGTGCCAGGGGGCCCTATGGCTACACCTTC. This codes for CASSARGPYGYTF.

This chain uses TRBV28 with TRBJ2-7; TRBD1 agrees at 8 bases. The CDR3 contains 14 residues. Germline CDR1 and CDR2: MDHEN and SYDVKM. V dropped 10 bases and J dropped 4; count of bases not matched to a gene: 12. The CDR3 DNA reads TGTGCCACCAAAGAGGAACAGGGGGTATACGAGCAGTACTTC. This codes for CATKEEQGVYEQYF.